What follows are 25 T cell receptor beta chains derived from one specimen sequenced in a study of OX40 agonist ivuxolimab in advanced cancers. TCRdb's table, derived via immunoSEQ multiplex PCR, lists solely in-frame clones and lacks some. The data contain roughly 65,000 clones, about 84% of them singletons. This sample comprised CD4+ or CD8+ T cells sorted from blood, obtained in a trial of the OX40 agonist ivuxolimab. Every receptor here comes from an adult with an advanced solid tumor such as melanoma, head and neck, liver or kidney cancer.

The genes are TRBV6-5 and TRBJ1-6; D might be TRBD1 (5 bases). The CDR3 consists of 15 residues. The V and J ends lost 0 bases and 5 bases respectively, with 8 bases between them. The germline CDR1 and CDR2 sequences are MNHEY and SVGAGI. CDR3 amino acids: CASSYSHRNNSPLHF. In DNA form, the CDR3 reads TGTGCCAGCAGTTACTCCCACAGGAATAATTCACCCCTCCACTTT.

V usage is TRBV7-9 and J usage is TRBJ2-1; TRBD2 is a possible D gene (6 bases). The V end was cut by 1 base, the J end by 4 bases, with 14 bases between. This CDR3 region has 16 residues. The V gene's germline CDR1 is SEHNR and CDR2 FQNEAQ (reference sequence). CDR3 residues: CASSLDGARGYNEQFF. The CDR3 coding sequence is TGTGCCAGCAGCTTAGATGGGGCCCGGGGGTACAATGAGCAGTTCTTC. Using reference TRBV7-9 and TRBJ2-1 for the parts outside the CDR3, the full variable domain is DTGVSQNPRHKITKRGQNVTFRCDPISEHNRLYWYRQTLGQGPEFLTYFQNEAQLEKSRLLSDRFSAERPKGSFSTLEIQRTEQGDSAMYLCASSLDGARGYNEQFFGPGTRLTVL.

The rearrangement links TRBV6-6 to TRBJ2-1; D might be TRBD1 (6 bases). The V gene's germline CDR1 is MNHNY and CDR2 SVGAGI (reference sequence). The V gene lost 6 bases and the J gene lost 6 bases, with 18 bases spanning the gap. The CDR3 loop spans 15 amino acids. CDR3 protein: CASSRDLAGVNEQFF. DNA of the CDR3: TGTGCCAGCAGCCGGGACCTAGCAGGGGTCAATGAGCAGTTCTTC.

The chain recombines TRBV5-1 with TRBJ2-1; 9 bases are a match to TRBD2. Trimming took 3 bases from V and 10 from J; bases not matched to a gene: 14. This CDR3 spans 16 amino acids. CDR1 and CDR2 from the germline V gene are SGHRS and YFSETQ. CDR3 sequence: CASSSVLAGGLQEQFF. CDR3 in DNA: TGCGCCAGCAGCTCTGTTTTGGCGGGGGGGCTACAGGAGCAGTTCTTC.

The V call is TRBV7-3, the J call TRBJ2-3; 8 bases line up with TRBD2. The V segment lost 1 base and the J segment 1 base; nucleotides outside the gene matches: 1. CDR3 length: 15 amino acids. CDR1 and CDR2 (germline): SGHTA, FQGTGA. The CDR3 region is CASSLKGLGTDTQYF. The CDR3 nucleotides are TGTGCCAGCAGCTTAAAGGGACTAGGCACAGATACGCAGTATTTT.

V gene TRBV2 combines with J gene TRBJ2-7; 9 bases agree with TRBD1. V lost 6 bases to trimming and J lost 3 bases; unmatched junction nucleotides: 6. Germline CDR1 and CDR2: SNHLY and FYNNEI. This CDR3 comprises 14 residues. The CDR3 loop reads CASRRQGVGYEQYV. CDR3 in DNA: TGTGCCAGCAGGAGACAGGGGGTAGGCTACGAGCAGTACGTC.

The chain is built from TRBV11-2 and TRBJ2-5; no clear D gene. The V and J ends lost 5 bases and 3 bases respectively, with 13 bases between them. This CDR3 spans 14 amino acids. CDR1 is SGHAT and CDR2 is FQNNGV in the germline V gene. CDR3 sequence (DNA): TGTGCCAGCAGCGCCGGTGGCCCGGAAGAGACCCAGTACTTC. Its translation: CASSAGGPEETQYF.

The V and J genes are TRBV4-1 and TRBJ2-4; D uncertain. CDR1 is MGHRA, CDR2 YSYEKL, per germline. Trimming left V 3 bases short and J 2 bases short, with 14 bases between. The CDR3 covers 16 residues. The CDR3 nucleotides are TGCGCCAGCAGCCAGGAAATTCAAGGGACCAAAAACATTCAGTACTTC. It encodes CASSQEIQGTKNIQYF.

This rearrangement joins TRBV6-4 to TRBJ2-3; maybe TRBD1 (5 bases). The CDR3 totals 13 residues. The ends were cut back, 3 bases at V and 6 bases at J, with 10 bases in the middle. Germline V gene lookup returns CDR1 MRHNA and CDR2 SNTAGT. The CDR3 DNA reads TGTGCCAGCAGTGAACAGGCTTGGGATACGCAGTATTTT. It encodes CASSEQAWDTQYF.

The V call is TRBV6-1, the J call TRBJ2-2; TRBD1 or TRBD2 may be the D gene (5 bases each). The CDR3 extends over 15 amino acids. The V and J ends lost 7 bases and 3 bases respectively, with 15 bases between them. In germline, CDR1 is MNHNS, CDR2 SASEGT. The CDR3 nucleotides read TGTGCCAGCACCTCCCTCAGGGACCACACCGGGGAGCTGTTTTTT. Its protein is CASTSLRDHTGELFF.

The V gene is TRBV19, the J gene TRBJ2-2, with 10 bases identical to TRBD1. The CDR3 runs to 16 residues. The V and J ends lost 6 bases and 3 bases, in that order; junction bases with no gene match: 7. Germline CDR1 and CDR2: LNHDA and SQIVND (reference sequence). The CDR3: CASRITGTGDTGELFF. DNA of the CDR3: TGTGCCAGTAGGATAACCGGGACAGGGGACACCGGGGAGCTGTTTTTT.

The chain recombines TRBV19 with TRBJ2-1, with TRBD2 matching over 14 bases. This CDR3 region has 16 residues. Germline V CDR1 and CDR2: LNHDA, SQIVND (reference sequence). The V and J ends lost 5 bases and 3 bases, in that order; junction bases with no gene match: 3. The CDR3 spells CASSSGTSGGYNEQFF. CDR3 sequence (DNA): TGTGCCAGTAGTTCGGGGACTAGCGGGGGCTACAATGAGCAGTTCTTC.

The sample holds one count of this clone. The CDR3 nucleotides are TGTGCCAGCAGCCAAACCCGAGACGAGCAGTACTTC. It yields the protein CASSQTRDEQYF. This sequence joins TRBV6-5 and TRBJ2-7; D unclear. The germline CDR1 and CDR2 sequences are MNHEY and SVGAGI. CDR3 length: 12 amino acids. Trimming pared 6 bases from V and 5 bases from J, leaving 11 bases between.

The rearrangement joins TRBV29-1 to TRBJ1-2; a possible D gene is TRBD1 (6 bases). V was pared by 2 bases and J by 6 bases, with 13 bases between. This CDR3 has 13 amino acids. Germline loops: CDR1 SQVTM, CDR2 ANQGSEA. This chain's CDR3 is CSVELAQGHGYTF. CDR3 nucleotides: TGCAGCGTTGAACTAGCCCAGGGGCATGGCTACACCTTC.

This clone was counted only a few times. The genes are TRBV28 and TRBJ1-2; unclear D gene. The CDR3 spans 15 residues. Germline V gives CDR1 MDHEN, CDR2 SYDVKM. Between the trimmed V and J ends, which lost 1 base and 8 bases, there was a span of 17 bases. CDR3 protein: CASSLSSGVLGGYTF. The CDR3 coding sequence is TGTGCCAGCAGTTTATCTTCCGGGGTGTTGGGGGGCTACACCTTC.

This sequence joins TRBV19 and TRBJ2-5; perhaps TRBD2 as D (6 bases). The end of the DNA is better explained by TRBJ2-7, so the J call may be wrong. Germline CDR1 and CDR2: LNHDA and SQIVND (reference sequence). There are 15 residues in the CDR3. The DNA of the CDR3 is TGTGCCAGTAGTTACCGACTAGTGGAGGCCTACGAGCAGTACTTC. Translated: CASSYRLVEAYEQYF.

This chain uses TRBV7-9 with TRBJ2-7; TRBD2 aligns across 7 bases. J was trimmed by 0 bases and V by 5 bases; bases with no gene match: 19. CDR3 length equals 19 residues. Germline-derived CDR1 and CDR2 are SEHNR and FQNEAQ (reference sequence). This CDR3 reads CASSPYGVFGGSVSYEQYF. CDR3 DNA sequence: TGTGCCAGCAGCCCCTATGGGGTTTTCGGCGGGAGTGTCTCCTACGAGCAGTACTTC.

The CDR3 region has the DNA TGTGCCAGCAGCTCAGCGGAAAAACTGTTTTTT. This encodes CASSSAEKLFF. V is TRBV7-6 and J is TRBJ1-4; D is unclear. Germline V lookup: CDR1 SGHVS, CDR2 FNYEAQ. The CDR3 length is 11 residues. V was shortened by 4 bases and J by 8 bases, with 5 bases between the two germline ends.

The chain joins TRBV2 to TRBJ2-5; D tentatively fits TRBD1 or TRBD2 (6 bases each). CDR1 and CDR2 from the germline V gene are SNHLY and FYNNEI. This CDR3 region has 19 residues. Trimming left V 0 bases short and J 4 bases short, with 24 bases between. CDR3 in DNA: TGTGCCAGCAGTGAAGCGCTTCCTTGGGGGGCTGCGGTGAGAGAGACCCAGTACTTC. Amino acids: CASSEALPWGAAVRETQYF.

This clone was detected only a few times. V is TRBV18 and J is TRBJ2-1, with D possibly TRBD1 on 8 matching bases. The CDR3 spans 16 residues. V dropped 5 bases and J dropped 7 bases, with 21 bases sitting between them. CDR1 is KGHSH, CDR2 LQKENI, per germline. The CDR3 sequence: CASSSVPGQGGNEQFF. The CDR3 region has the DNA TGTGCCAGCTCATCAGTTCCAGGACAGGGAGGGAATGAGCAGTTCTTC.

With regard to this clone: Mismatch with germline at one junction end may stem from a read error. The chain links TRBV5-6 to TRBJ1-2; 7 bases align to TRBD1. CDR3 size: 11 residues. The germline gives CDR1 SGHDT, CDR2 YYEEEE. The CDR3 DNA is TGTGCCAGCAGCTTCCTACAGGGGAGTCACTTC. Its translation: CASSFLQGSHF. Based on the CDR3 plus reference TRBV5-6 and TRBJ1-2, the full variable domain is DAGVTQSPTHLIKTRGQQVTLRCSPKSGHDTVSWYQQALGQGPQFIFQYYEEEERQRGNFPDRFSGHQFPNYSSELNVNALLLGDSALYLCASSFLQGSHFGSGTRLTVV.

This clone was found a few times. This chain links TRBV9 with TRBJ1-1; D not resolved. This CDR3 comprises 13 residues. The ends were cut back, 0 bases at V and 5 bases at J, with 8 bases in the middle. Germline CDR1 is SGDLS and CDR2 is YYNGEE. The CDR3 DNA reads as TGTGCCAGCAGCGTAGGGGGATCGACTGAAGCTTTCTTT. This sequence encodes CASSVGGSTEAFF.

The chain joins TRBV7-8 to TRBJ1-2, with a tentative D call TRBD1 (6 bases). Germline V gene sequence: CDR1 SGHVS, CDR2 FQNEAQ. There are 15 residues in the CDR3. V was cut by 1 base and J by 2 bases, with 11 bases left in between. The CDR3 loop is CASSLGGGGNYGYTF. Written as DNA, the CDR3 is TGTGCCAGCAGCTTAGGCGGGGGCGGGAACTATGGCTACACCTTC.

The rearrangement links TRBV30 to TRBJ2-1; a weak D match, TRBD2 (6 bases). The germline gives CDR1 GTSNPN, CDR2 SVGIG (reference sequence). V was cut by 1 base and J by 2 bases, with 6 bases left in between. This CDR3 is 13 amino acids long. The CDR3 region is CAWSAGAYNEQFF. CDR3 bases: TGTGCCTGGAGTGCGGGGGCCTACAATGAGCAGTTCTTC.

The chain uses TRBV4-1 and TRBJ1-4, with D possibly matching TRBD1 (5 bases). The ends were cut back, 4 bases at V and 5 bases at J, with 14 bases in the middle. CDR1 is MGHRA, CDR2 YSYEKL, per germline. The CDR3 has 15 amino acids. The CDR3 nucleotides read TGCGCCAGCAGCCCCAGGGAAGGCCCCAATGAAAAACTGTTTTTT. Its protein is CASSPREGPNEKLFF.